The sequence of this T cell receptor beta chain was determined in a study of control samples from healthy donors and cancer patients. This CDR3 spans 16 amino acids. V lost 2 bases and J lost 2; bases outside the gene matches: 4. The germline CDR1 and CDR2 sequences are SGHTA and FQGNSA. This table comes from immunoSEQ multiplex PCR, and its TCRdb copy is limited to in-frame clones, with some not included. The data show roughly 88,000 clones, 91% seen once. Material: blood. V usage is TRBV7-2 and J usage is TRBJ1-5, with 9 bases identical to TRBD1. This TCR was recovered from a man aged 45-65 years in good health. As DNA, the CDR3 is TGTGCCAGCAGCTTATACACAGGGGGCGGCAATCAGCCCCAGCATTTT. Its protein is CASSLYTGGGNQPQHF.